A single sample is the source of the 25 T cell receptor beta chains below, sequenced in a study of blood T cell repertoires in COVID-19. Data came from immunoSEQ multiplex PCR; TCRdb stores just in-frame clones and leaves some out. The data contain 130,000 to 150,000 clones, approximately 90% of them seen just once; the ten biggest clones take up around 4.5%. Sequenced material: peripheral blood. The receptors derive from a woman in her 40s with acute or convalescent COVID-19.

The chain uses TRBV11-3 and TRBJ2-1; 8 bases line up with TRBD1. V was pared by 0 bases and J by 6 bases, with 1 base of the junction left unmatched. Germline-derived CDR1 and CDR2 are SGHNT and YENEEA. The CDR3 is 14 amino acids. The CDR3 coding sequence is TGTGCCAGCAGCTTAGACAGGGGGCCCAATGAGCAGTTCTTC. Its protein is CASSLDRGPNEQFF.

The chain joins TRBV18 to TRBJ1-1, with TRBD1 matching over 7 bases. V dropped 6 bases and J dropped 2; count of bases not matched to a gene: 12. Germline V gene data show CDR1 as KGHSH and CDR2 as LQKENI. The CDR3 is made up of 16 amino acids. CDR3 region: CASSLPGQLSNTEAFF. The DNA of the CDR3 is TGTGCCAGCTCTCTTCCGGGACAGCTATCCAACACTGAAGCTTTCTTT.

This chain uses TRBV7-2 with TRBJ2-1; TRBD1 is a possible D gene (5 bases). The V gene lost 2 bases and the J gene lost 1 base, with 9 bases spanning the gap. Per the germline V gene, CDR1 is SGHTA and CDR2 is FQGNSA. The CDR3 runs to 15 residues. Written as DNA, the CDR3 is TGTGCCAGCAGCTTACGGACAATTTCCTACAATGAGCAGTTCTTC. This translates into CASSLRTISYNEQFF.

This clone was seen a single time. The rearrangement links TRBV3-1 (or the pseudogene TRBV3-2) to TRBJ2-7, with D possibly matching TRBD1 (5 bases). Germline V CDR1 and CDR2: LGHDT, YNNKEL (reference sequence). Trimming left V 2 bases short and J 6 bases short, with 5 bases between. CDR3 length: 11 residues. CDR3 sequence reads: CASSQQGEQYF. The CDR3 DNA follows: TGTGCCAGCAGCCAACAGGGCGAGCAGTACTTC.

This clone was recorded once. This chain links TRBV27 with TRBJ1-2; tentatively, D is TRBD1 (5 bases). V was pared by 5 bases and J by 5 bases, with 12 bases between. The CDR3 covers 13 residues. The germline V gene encodes CDR1 MNHEY and CDR2 SMNVEV (reference sequence). The CDR3 coding sequence is TGTGCCAGCAGTGCCACAGGTGGTTATGGCTACACCTTC. This gives the protein CASSATGGYGYTF.

V gene TRBV6-5 combines with J gene TRBJ2-7; 8 bases are shared with TRBD1. The J segment lost 0 bases and the V segment lost 2 bases, leaving 3 bases of the junction unmatched. Germline CDR1 MNHEY, CDR2 SVGAGI. CDR3 length: 15 residues. The CDR3 reads CASSYDRGSSYEQYF. DNA of the CDR3: TGTGCCAGCAGTTACGACAGGGGAAGCTCCTACGAGCAGTACTTC.

This clone was detected only a few times. The V gene is TRBV19, the J gene TRBJ1-3; TRBD1 matches 8 bases. The CDR3 spans 15 residues. Trimming took 6 bases from V and 2 from J; bases not matched to a gene: 6. Looked up from germline, CDR1 is LNHDA and CDR2 is SQIVND (reference sequence). CDR3 coding DNA: TGTGCCAGTAGCCCCACGACAGGGGCTGGAAACACCATATATTTT. It encodes CASSPTTGAGNTIYF.

V is TRBV4-1 and J is TRBJ2-1; TRBD2 aligns across 8 bases. Germline V gene sequence: CDR1 MGHRA, CDR2 YSYEKL. The J segment lost 4 bases and the V segment lost 4 bases, leaving 9 bases of the junction unmatched. The CDR3 extends over 16 amino acids. DNA of the CDR3: TGCGCCAGCAGCCCGAGGTGGGCGGGGGGATACAATGAGCAGTTCTTC. Translation gives CASSPRWAGGYNEQFF.

This chain connects TRBV12-3 or TRBV12-4 to TRBJ1-6, with 7 bases aligning to TRBD1. The CDR3 has 13 amino acids. Losses at the gene ends were 8 bases for V and 5 bases for J; bases not matched to a gene: 3. CDR3: CASGTADNSPLHF. CDR3 bases: TGTGCCAGCGGGACAGCTGATAATTCACCCCTCCACTTT.

This chain links TRBV28 with TRBJ2-7; D possibly corresponds to TRBD2 (6 bases). The CDR3 has 13 amino acids. The germline V gene encodes CDR1 MDHEN and CDR2 SYDVKM. The V end was cut by 0 bases, the J end by 9 bases, with 12 bases between. CDR3 nucleotide sequence: TGTGCCAGCAGTTTATGGAGCAGAGCGGGGCAGTACTTC. It codes for CASSLWSRAGQYF.

V usage is TRBV5-5 and J usage is TRBJ2-5; 12 positions match TRBD2. Germline CDR1 reads SGHKS; CDR2 reads YYEKEE (reference sequence). The CDR3 covers 17 residues. The J segment lost 4 bases and the V segment lost 0 bases, leaving 7 bases of the junction unmatched. CDR3 amino acids: CASSLVRLAGGRETQYF. The CDR3 nucleotides are TGTGCCAGCAGCTTGGTACGGCTAGCGGGAGGGCGAGAGACCCAGTACTTC.

The CDR3 sequence is CASSSTDTLNTEAFF. The CDR3 nucleotides are TGTGCCAGCAGTTCGACGGACACCCTGAACACTGAAGCTTTCTTT. The genes are TRBV27 and TRBJ1-1; D perhaps matches TRBD1 (5 bases). V shed 4 bases and J shed 0 bases, with 12 bases lying between them. The CDR3 sequence is 15 residues long. Per the germline V gene, CDR1 is MNHEY and CDR2 is SMNVEV (reference sequence).

CDR3 sequence (DNA): TGTGCCAGCAGCTTTGTACCGGCAACTAATGAAAAACTGTTTTTT. Its translation: CASSFVPATNEKLFF. The gene calls are TRBV12-1 and TRBJ1-4. TRBV12-1 is a pseudogene. The CDR3 extends over 15 amino acids.

V gene TRBV30 combines with J gene TRBJ1-2; no firm D call. The CDR3 covers 14 residues. The V end was cut by 4 bases, the J end by 1 base, with 13 bases between. Germline CDR1 and CDR2: GTSNPN and SVGIG (reference sequence). CDR3 nucleotides: TGTGCCTGGATTTTGGCAGGACTTAACTATGGCTACACCTTC. It is translated as CAWILAGLNYGYTF.

The V gene is TRBV28, the J gene TRBJ1-6; tentative D call: TRBD1 (6 bases). Germline CDR1 MDHEN, CDR2 SYDVKM. Trimming removed 5 bases at V and 5 bases at J, with 16 bases between. This CDR3 has 16 amino acids. The CDR3 sequence is CASSQLGGTNNSPLHF. The CDR3 coding sequence is TGTGCCAGCAGTCAACTCGGGGGGACAAATAATTCACCCCTCCACTTT.

This chain joins TRBV2 and TRBJ1-1; the match to TRBD1 covers 7 bases. V lost 9 bases to trimming and J lost 0 bases; unmatched junction nucleotides: 16. CDR3 length equals 17 residues. Germline V gene lookup returns CDR1 SNHLY and CDR2 FYNNEI. DNA for the CDR3: TGTGCCAGTCCCCATGATTCGACAGGGTTAATGAACACTGAAGCTTTCTTT. Its protein product is CASPHDSTGLMNTEAFF.

A single count supports this clone. The chain links TRBV7-2 to TRBJ2-5; 7 nucleotides agree with TRBD2. After removal of 2 bases from V and 5 bases from J, the junction contained 5 bases not matched to a gene. Germline V gene sequence: CDR1 SGHTA, CDR2 FQGNSA. The CDR3 is 14 amino acids. In nucleotides, the CDR3 is TGTGCCAGCAGCTTATATCGGGAGGTGGAGACCCAGTACTTC. Translation: CASSLYREVETQYF. Full variable domain (outside the CDR3, taken from reference TRBV7-2 and TRBJ2-5): GAGVSQSPSNKVTEKGKDVELRCDPISGHTALYWYRQSLGQGLEFLIYFQGNSAPDKSGLPSDRFSAERTGGSVSTLTIQRTQQEDSAVYLCASSLYREVETQYFGPGTRLLVL.

J is TRBJ1-2 and V is TRBV29-1; D not certain. The V gene lost 8 bases and the J gene lost 3 bases, with 16 bases spanning the gap. CDR3 length equals 13 residues. Germline loops: CDR1 SQVTM, CDR2 ANQGSEA. The CDR3 DNA reads as TGCAGCTTCACACAGCTCCGAGACTATGGCTACACCTTC. Its protein product is CSFTQLRDYGYTF.

The chain has TRBV18 and TRBJ1-4; 9 bases are shared with TRBD1. The CDR3 has 15 amino acids. The J segment lost 7 bases and the V segment lost 1 base, leaving 4 bases of the junction unmatched. Germline V gene data show CDR1 as KGHSH and CDR2 as LQKENI. Written as DNA, the CDR3 is TGTGCCAGCTCACCACGGACAGGGGAAGTTGAAAAACTGTTTTTT. Translated, it gives CASSPRTGEVEKLFF.

The V and J genes are TRBV28 and TRBJ1-5; D call uncertain. Germline V lookup: CDR1 MDHEN, CDR2 SYDVKM. V was cut by 3 bases and J by 4 bases, with 10 bases left in between. The length of the CDR3 is 14 residues. CDR3 sequence: CASSLGSLNQPQHF. CDR3 DNA: TGTGCCAGCAGTTTGGGGAGTCTAAATCAGCCCCAGCATTTT.

The count of this clone is one. One junction end disagrees with the germline gene, perhaps due to a read error. V usage is TRBV30 and J usage is TRBJ1-2; possibly TRBD1 for D (5 bases). CDR1 and CDR2 (germline): GTSNPN, SVGIG (reference sequence). This CDR3 is 13 amino acids long. The CDR3 loop is CAGGRGWNYGYTF. CDR3 nucleotides: TGCGCGGGGGGGAGGGGCTGGAACTATGGCTACACCTTC.

The J gene is TRBJ2-1, the V gene TRBV27; TRBD1 aligns across 9 bases. Losses at the gene ends were 7 bases for V and 7 bases for J; bases not matched to a gene: 8. CDR3 size: 14 residues. Germline V lookup: CDR1 MNHEY, CDR2 SMNVEV (reference sequence). CDR3 sequence (DNA): TGTGCCAGCAACAGGGGGCAGGGGGGGAATGAGCAGTTCTTC. Residues: CASNRGQGGNEQFF.

The chain employs TRBV7-9 and TRBJ1-1; TRBD1 matches 9 bases. V gave up 5 bases and J gave up 11 bases; unmatched junction bases: 6. The CDR3 covers 12 residues. The germline V gene has CDR1 SEHNR and CDR2 FQNEAQ (reference sequence). The CDR3 region has the DNA TGTGCCAGCAGCGTACAGGGGGCGACGGCTTTCTTT. It translates to CASSVQGATAFF.

This clone showed up just once. The chain uses TRBV5-4 and TRBJ1-2, with D possibly TRBD1 on 5 matching bases. V was trimmed by 4 bases and J by 1 base, leaving 8 bases between them. This CDR3 is built from 13 residues. CDR1 and CDR2 (germline): SGHNT, YYREEE (reference sequence). CDR3 DNA: TGTGCCAGCAGCCGGGGACTTAACTATGGCTACACCTTC. Protein sequence: CASSRGLNYGYTF.

This clone was observed once. The CDR3 bases are TGTGCCAGCTCACCACAGGGAGTCGGTAATGAAAAACTGTTTTTT. Amino acids: CASSPQGVGNEKLFF. This chain links TRBV18 with TRBJ1-4; D uncertain. The germline V gene has CDR1 KGHSH and CDR2 LQKENI. The ends were cut back, 1 base at V and 4 bases at J, with 10 bases in the middle. This CDR3 is 15 amino acids long.